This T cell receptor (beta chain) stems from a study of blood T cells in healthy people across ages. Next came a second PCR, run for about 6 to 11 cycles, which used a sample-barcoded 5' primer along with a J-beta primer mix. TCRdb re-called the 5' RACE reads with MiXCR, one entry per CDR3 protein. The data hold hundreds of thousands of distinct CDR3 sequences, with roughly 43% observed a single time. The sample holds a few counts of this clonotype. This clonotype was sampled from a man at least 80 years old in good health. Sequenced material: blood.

The CDR3 DNA reads as TGCAGCGTTCGACCTCTGGGGGACCTCTACAATGAGCAGTTCTTC. Its translation is CSVRPLGDLYNEQFF. The chain links TRBV29-1 to TRBJ2-1, with D perhaps TRBD1 or TRBD2 (5 bases each). This CDR3 has 15 amino acids. The germline V and J ends were trimmed by 5 bases and 3 bases, with 17 bases remaining between them. Germline V CDR1 and CDR2: SQVTM, ANQGSEA.